This T cell receptor (beta chain) is from a study of PD-L1 blockade in urothelial cancer. Study-wide points: For durable-benefit patients, tumor-associated blood clones expanded more at 3 weeks.

Points on this clone: As yet, its antigen is unknown.

In germline, CDR1 is MNHNS, CDR2 SASEGT. Unmatched junction bases numbered 12, after V lost 0 bases and J lost 8 bases. This CDR3 spans 18 amino acids. The authors spiked synthetic TCR analog templates into each PCR. Assay used: immunoSEQ multiplex PCR; TCRdb lists only in-frame clones, some missing. The sample includes 80,000 to 130,000 clones, about 89% of them seen just once. Locally advanced or metastatic urothelial carcinoma affected the patients. Sequenced material: PBMCs, taken around atezolizumab (anti-PD-L1) treatment. The chain links TRBV6-1 to TRBJ2-2; 10 bases fit TRBD2. The origin of this receptor is a woman older than 75 with urothelial cancer. CDR3 in DNA: TGTGCCAGCAGTGAAGCGCTTCCCCTAGCGGGAGTGGCTGGGGAGCTGTTTTTT. Translating it yields CASSEALPLAGVAGELFF.